This T cell receptor beta chain was recorded in a study of blood T cell repertoires in COVID-19. Looking at the study overall: The study drew acute and convalescent COVID-19 samples from the United States, Italy and Spain. From T cells, B-cell-depleted T cells, or PBMCs came the material, which was cDNA or gDNA.

The V gene lost 6 bases and the J gene lost 7 bases, with 15 bases spanning the gap. Germline assignment: CDR1 MNHEY and CDR2 SVGAGI. This CDR3 comprises 14 residues. In assigning cohorts, the study relied on participant-reported clinical history. For recovered donors of Cohort 3, there were two negative PCRs, clearance, or symptom resolution. Clones were sequenced by immunoSEQ multiplex PCR, and TCRdb holds only the in-frame ones, with some missing. The top ten hold 0.6% of the sample, which has about 440,000 clones, 90% seen once. V and J are TRBV6-5 and TRBJ1-4; tentative D call: TRBD1 (6 bases). What was sequenced was PBMCs or T cells enriched from blood (not recorded which). The sequence derives from a man aged 18 to 29 who had recovered from COVID-19. The CDR3 here is CASRPGQHGEKLFF. CDR3 sequence (DNA): TGTGCCAGCAGGCCGGGACAACATGGTGAAAAACTGTTTTTT.